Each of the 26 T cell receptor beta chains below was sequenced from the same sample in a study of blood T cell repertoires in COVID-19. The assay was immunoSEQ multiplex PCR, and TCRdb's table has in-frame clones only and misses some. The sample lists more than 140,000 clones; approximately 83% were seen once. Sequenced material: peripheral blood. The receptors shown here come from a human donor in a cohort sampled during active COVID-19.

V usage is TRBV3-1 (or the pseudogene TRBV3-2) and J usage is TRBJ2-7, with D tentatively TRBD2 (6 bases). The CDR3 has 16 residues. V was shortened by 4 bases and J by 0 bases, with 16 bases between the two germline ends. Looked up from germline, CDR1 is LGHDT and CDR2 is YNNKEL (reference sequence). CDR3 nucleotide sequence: TGTGCCAGCAGCCCCCTGCGTGGGGGGAGCTCCTACGAGCAGTACTTC. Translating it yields CASSPLRGGSSYEQYF.

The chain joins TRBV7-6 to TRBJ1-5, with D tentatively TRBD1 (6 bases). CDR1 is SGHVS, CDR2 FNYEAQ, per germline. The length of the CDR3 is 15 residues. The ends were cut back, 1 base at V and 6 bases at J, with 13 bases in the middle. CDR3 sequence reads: CASSLVAGVGQPQHF. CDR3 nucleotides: TGTGCCAGCAGCTTAGTCGCAGGGGTCGGTCAGCCCCAGCATTTT.

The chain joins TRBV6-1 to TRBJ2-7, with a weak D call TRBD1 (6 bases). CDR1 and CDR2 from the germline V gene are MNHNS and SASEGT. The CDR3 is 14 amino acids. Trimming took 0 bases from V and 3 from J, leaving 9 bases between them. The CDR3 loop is CASSEAARGYEQYF. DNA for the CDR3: TGTGCCAGCAGTGAAGCCGCCAGGGGCTACGAGCAGTACTTC.

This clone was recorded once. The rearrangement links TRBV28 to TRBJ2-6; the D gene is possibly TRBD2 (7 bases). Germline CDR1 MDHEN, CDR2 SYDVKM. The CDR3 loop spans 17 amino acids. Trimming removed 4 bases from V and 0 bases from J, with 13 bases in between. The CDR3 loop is CASSWGGPISGANVLTF. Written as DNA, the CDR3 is TGTGCCAGCAGTTGGGGGGGCCCCATCTCTGGGGCCAACGTCCTGACTTTC.

The DNA for the CDR3 is TGTGCCAGCAGTTACTCGCGTAGCGGGAGCTACGAGCAGTACTTC. As protein: CASSYSRSGSYEQYF. This chain joins TRBV6-5 and TRBJ2-7; 9 bases are a match to TRBD2. Per the germline V gene, CDR1 is MNHEY and CDR2 is SVGAGI. The CDR3 spans 15 residues. Trimming cost V 0 bases and J 3 bases; bases outside gene matches: 3.

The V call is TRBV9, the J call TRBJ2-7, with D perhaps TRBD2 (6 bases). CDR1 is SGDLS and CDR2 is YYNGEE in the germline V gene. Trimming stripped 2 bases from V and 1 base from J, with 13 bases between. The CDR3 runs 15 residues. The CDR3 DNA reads TGTGCCAGCAGCGTGCTCGGGGACTCATCCTACGAGCAGTACTTC. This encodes CASSVLGDSSYEQYF.

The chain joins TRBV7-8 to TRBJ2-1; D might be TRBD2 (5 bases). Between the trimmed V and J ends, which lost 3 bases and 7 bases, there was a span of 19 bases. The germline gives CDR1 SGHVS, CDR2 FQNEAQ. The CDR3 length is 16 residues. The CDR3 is CASSFRLGEGRNEQFF. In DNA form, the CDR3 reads TGTGCCAGCAGCTTCAGACTGGGTGAGGGCCGAAATGAGCAGTTCTTC.

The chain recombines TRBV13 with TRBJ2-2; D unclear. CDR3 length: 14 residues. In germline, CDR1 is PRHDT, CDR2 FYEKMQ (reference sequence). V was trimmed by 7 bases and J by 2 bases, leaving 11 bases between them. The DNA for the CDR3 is TGTGCCAGCACACGCCTAACTAACACCGGGGAGCTGTTTTTT. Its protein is CASTRLTNTGELFF. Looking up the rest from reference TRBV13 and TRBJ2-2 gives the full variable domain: AAGVIQSPRHLIKEKRETATLKCYPIPRHDTVYWYQQGPGQDPQFLISFYEKMQSDKGSIPDRFSAQQFSDYHSELNMSSLELGDSALYFCASTRLTNTGELFFGEGSRLTVL.

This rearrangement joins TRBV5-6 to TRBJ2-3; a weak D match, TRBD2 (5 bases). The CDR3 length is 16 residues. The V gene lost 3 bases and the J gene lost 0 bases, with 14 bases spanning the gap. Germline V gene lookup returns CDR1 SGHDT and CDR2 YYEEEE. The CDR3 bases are TGTGCCAGCAGCTCATACCGGGATATTAGCACAGATACGCAGTATTTT. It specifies CASSSYRDISTDTQYF.

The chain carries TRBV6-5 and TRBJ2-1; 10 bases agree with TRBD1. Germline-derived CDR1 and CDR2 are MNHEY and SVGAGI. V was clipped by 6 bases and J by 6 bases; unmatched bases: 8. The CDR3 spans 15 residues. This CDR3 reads CASSPDRGRVNEQFF. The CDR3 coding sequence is TGTGCCAGCAGCCCCGACAGGGGGCGCGTCAATGAGCAGTTCTTC.

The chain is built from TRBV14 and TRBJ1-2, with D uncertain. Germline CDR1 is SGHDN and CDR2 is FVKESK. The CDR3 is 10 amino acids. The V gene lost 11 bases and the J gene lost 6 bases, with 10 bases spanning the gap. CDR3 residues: CAESSDGYTF. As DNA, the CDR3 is TGTGCCGAATCCTCAGATGGCTACACCTTC.

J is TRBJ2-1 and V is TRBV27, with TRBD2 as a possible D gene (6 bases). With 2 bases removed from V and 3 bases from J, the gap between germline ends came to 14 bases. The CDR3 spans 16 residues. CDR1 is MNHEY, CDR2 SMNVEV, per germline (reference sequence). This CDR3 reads CASSLKGTLLYNEQFF. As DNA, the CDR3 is TGTGCCAGCAGTTTAAAAGGGACTCTTCTCTACAATGAGCAGTTCTTC.

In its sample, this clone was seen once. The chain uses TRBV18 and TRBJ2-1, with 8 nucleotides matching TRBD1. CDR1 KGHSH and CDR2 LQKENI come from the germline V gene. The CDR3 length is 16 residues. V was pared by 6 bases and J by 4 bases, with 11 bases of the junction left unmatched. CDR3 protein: CASSTRQGANYNEQFF. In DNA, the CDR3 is TGTGCCAGCTCCACAAGGCAGGGGGCAAATTACAATGAGCAGTTCTTC. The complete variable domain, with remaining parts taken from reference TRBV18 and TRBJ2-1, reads NAGVMQNPRHLVRRRGQEARLRCSPMKGHSHVYWYRQLPEEGLKFMVYLQKENIIDESGMPKERFSAEFPKEGPSILRIQQVVRGDSAAYFCASSTRQGANYNEQFFGPGTRLTVL.

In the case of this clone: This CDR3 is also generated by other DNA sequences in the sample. CDR3 protein: CASSEGTGQETQYF. The CDR3 coding sequence is TGTGCCAGCAGTGAAGGGACTGGACAAGAGACCCAGTACTTC. The chain carries TRBV2 and TRBJ2-5; D possibly corresponds to TRBD2 (5 bases). CDR3 length equals 14 residues. Trimming removed 1 base from V and 2 bases from J, with 8 bases in between. Per germline, CDR1 SNHLY and CDR2 FYNNEI.

The CDR3 protein is CASSLYGTYNEQFF. DNA of the CDR3: TGTGCCAGCAGCCTGTACGGTACCTACAATGAGCAGTTCTTC. The chain employs TRBV7-8 and TRBJ2-1; the D is unclear. The CDR3 is made up of 14 amino acids. Trimming cost V 5 bases and J 2 bases, with 10 bases left between them. Germline V gives CDR1 SGHVS, CDR2 FQNEAQ.

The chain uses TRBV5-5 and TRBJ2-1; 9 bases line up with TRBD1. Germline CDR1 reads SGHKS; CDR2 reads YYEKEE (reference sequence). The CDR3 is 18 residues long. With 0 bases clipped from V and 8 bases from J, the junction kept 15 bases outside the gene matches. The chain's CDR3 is CASSLVLRETGGRDEQFF. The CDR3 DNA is TGTGCCAGCAGCTTGGTCCTAAGAGAGACAGGGGGTAGGGATGAGCAGTTCTTC. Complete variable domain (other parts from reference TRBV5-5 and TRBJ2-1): DAGVTQSPTHLIKTRGQQVTLRCSPISGHKSVSWYQQVLGQGPQFIFQYYEKEERGRGNFPDRFSARQFPNYSSELNVNALLLGDSALYLCASSLVLRETGGRDEQFFGPGTRLTVL.

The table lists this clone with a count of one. The DNA for the CDR3 is TGTGCCAGCAGACCTAGACCGGGACAGGGTGTCTACGAGCAGTACTTC. As protein: CASRPRPGQGVYEQYF. The rearrangement links TRBV7-8 to TRBJ2-7; 9 bases line up with TRBD1. The V and J ends lost 6 bases and 3 bases, in that order; junction bases with no gene match: 12. The CDR3 contains 16 residues. Germline lookup yields CDR1 SGHVS and CDR2 FQNEAQ.

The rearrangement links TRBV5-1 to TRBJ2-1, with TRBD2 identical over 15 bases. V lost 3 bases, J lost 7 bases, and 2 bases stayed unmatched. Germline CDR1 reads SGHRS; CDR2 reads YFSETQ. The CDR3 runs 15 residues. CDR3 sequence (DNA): TGCGCCAGCAGCTGGACTAGCGGGAGGGGAAATGAGCAGTTCTTC. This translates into CASSWTSGRGNEQFF.

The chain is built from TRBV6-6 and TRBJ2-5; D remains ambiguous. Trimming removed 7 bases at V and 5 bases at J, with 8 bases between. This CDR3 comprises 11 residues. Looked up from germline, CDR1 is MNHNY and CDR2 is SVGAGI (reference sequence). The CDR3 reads CASTLMETQYF. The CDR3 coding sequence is TGTGCCAGCACCCTTATGGAGACCCAGTACTTC.

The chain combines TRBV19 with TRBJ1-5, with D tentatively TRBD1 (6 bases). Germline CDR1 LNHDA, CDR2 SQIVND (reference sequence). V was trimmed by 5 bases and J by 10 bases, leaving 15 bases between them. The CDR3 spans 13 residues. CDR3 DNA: TGTGCCAGTAGTGGACAGATCTTTGAACCCCAGCATTTT. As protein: CASSGQIFEPQHF.

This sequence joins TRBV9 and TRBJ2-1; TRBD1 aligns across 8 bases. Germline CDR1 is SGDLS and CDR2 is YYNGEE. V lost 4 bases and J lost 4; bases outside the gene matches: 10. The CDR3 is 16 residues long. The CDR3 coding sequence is TGTGCCAGCAGCCCCAGGACAGGACAGGGTTACAATGAGCAGTTCTTC. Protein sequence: CASSPRTGQGYNEQFF. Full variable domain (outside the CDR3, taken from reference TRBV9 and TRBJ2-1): DSGVTQTPKHLITATGQRVTLRCSPRSGDLSVYWYQQSLDQGLQFLIQYYNGEERAKGNILERFSAQQFPDLHSELNLSSLELGDSALYFCASSPRTGQGYNEQFFGPGTRLTVL.

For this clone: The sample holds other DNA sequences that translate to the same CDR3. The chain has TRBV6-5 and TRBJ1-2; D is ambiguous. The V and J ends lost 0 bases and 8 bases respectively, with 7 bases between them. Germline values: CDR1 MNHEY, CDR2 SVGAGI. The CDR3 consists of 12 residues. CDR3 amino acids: CASSYSRNGYTF. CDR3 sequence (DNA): TGTGCCAGCAGTTACTCCAGGAACGGCTACACCTTC.

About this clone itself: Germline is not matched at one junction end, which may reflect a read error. The DNA of the CDR3 is TGTGCCAGCAGGGAAGGGGCCCGAAATCAGCCCCAGCATTTT. Its translation: CASREGARNQPQHF. The chain links TRBV6-1 to TRBJ1-5, with D perhaps TRBD1 (5 bases). CDR3 length equals 14 residues. Germline CDR1 and CDR2: MNHNS and SASEGT.

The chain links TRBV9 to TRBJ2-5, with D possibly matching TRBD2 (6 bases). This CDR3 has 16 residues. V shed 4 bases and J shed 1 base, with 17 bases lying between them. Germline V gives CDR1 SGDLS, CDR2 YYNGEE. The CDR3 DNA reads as TGTGCCAGCAGCCCAAGCCCCGGGACTCCCCAAGAGACCCAGTACTTC. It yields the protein CASSPSPGTPQETQYF.

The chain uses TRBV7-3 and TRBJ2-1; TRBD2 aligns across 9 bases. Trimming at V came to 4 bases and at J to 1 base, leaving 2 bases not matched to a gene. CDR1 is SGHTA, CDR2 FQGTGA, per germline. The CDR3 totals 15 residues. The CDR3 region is CASSSGLASYNEQFF. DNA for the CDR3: TGTGCCAGCAGCTCGGGACTAGCTTCCTACAATGAGCAGTTCTTC.

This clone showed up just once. The DNA for the CDR3 is TGTGCCAGCAGCGTAGGCGACAGTCCGAGTCATCAGCCCCAGCATTTT. It translates to CASSVGDSPSHQPQHF. The chain is built from TRBV9 and TRBJ1-5; D is possibly TRBD1 (5 bases). The germline V gene has CDR1 SGDLS and CDR2 YYNGEE. This CDR3 is built from 16 residues. Between the trimmed V and J ends, which lost 0 bases and 5 bases, there was a span of 15 bases.